The TCR beta chain described here comes from a study of cytomegalovirus exposure and HLA in healthy donors. Points on this clone: What it binds is not known.

The study's findings and limits: In vitro checks showed that a few CMV-associated chains really do target CMV antigens.

The J segment lost 2 bases and the V segment lost 6 bases, leaving 3 bases of the junction unmatched. Germline CDR1 is LNHDA and CDR2 is SQIVND (reference sequence). The CDR3 totals 13 residues. PCR was performed using 60 Vbeta and 13 Jbeta primers. Sequenced by immunoSEQ multiplex PCR; TCRdb stores in-frame clones only, minus some. The top ten hold about 1.3% of the sample, which has over 150,000 clones, about three quarters seen once. The chain uses TRBV19 and TRBJ2-7; TRBD1 matches 8 bases. This clonotype was obtained from a man between 18 and 35 years old in good health and CMV-seronegative. The material sequenced was PBMCs. CDR3 in amino acids: CASRTGVPYEQYF. CDR3 nucleotide sequence: TGTGCCAGTAGGACAGGGGTACCCTACGAGCAGTACTTC.